This T cell receptor (beta chain) came from a study of a mutant IDH1 vaccine in newly diagnosed glioma. Study overall: A roughly 60% male, approximately 38% female split and a mean age of about 44 years characterized treated patients.

The assay was immunoSEQ multiplex PCR, and TCRdb's table has in-frame clones only and misses some. Of tens of thousands of clones listed, 70% to 90% are singletons. The CDR3 sequence is 11 residues long. Trimming removed 7 bases at V and 15 bases at J, with 16 bases between. Germline values: CDR1 MDHEN, CDR2 SYDVKM. Indicated time point: baseline, week 1 (first vaccination visit). Described treatment: pre-vaccination baseline after standard-of-care therapy. The sequences come from PBMCs, collected from a glioma patient treated with radiotherapy, temozolomide or both. V and J are TRBV28 and TRBJ2-1, with unresolved D. The clonotype originates from a young man with glioma. The CDR3 nucleotides read TGTGCCAGCACGGCCTGGGCAGGTTCGTTCTTC. It translates to CASTAWAGSFF.